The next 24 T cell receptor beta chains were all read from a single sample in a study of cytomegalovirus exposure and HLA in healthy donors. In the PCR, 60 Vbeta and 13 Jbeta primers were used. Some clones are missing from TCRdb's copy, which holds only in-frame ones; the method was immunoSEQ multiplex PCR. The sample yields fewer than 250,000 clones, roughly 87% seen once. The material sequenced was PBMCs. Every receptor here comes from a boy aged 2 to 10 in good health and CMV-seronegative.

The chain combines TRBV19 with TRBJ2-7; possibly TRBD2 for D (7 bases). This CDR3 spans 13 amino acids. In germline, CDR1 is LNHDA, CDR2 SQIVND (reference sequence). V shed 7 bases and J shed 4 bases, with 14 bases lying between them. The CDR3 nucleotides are TGTGCCAGTACGGCGGGGGCACAGTACGAGCAGTACTTC. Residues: CASTAGAQYEQYF. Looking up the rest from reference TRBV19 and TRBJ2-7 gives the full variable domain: DGGITQSPKYLFRKEGQNVTLSCEQNLNHDAMYWYRQDPGQGLRLIYYSQIVNDFQKGDIAEGYSVSREKKESFPLTVTSAQKNPTAFYLCASTAGAQYEQYFGPGTRLTVT.

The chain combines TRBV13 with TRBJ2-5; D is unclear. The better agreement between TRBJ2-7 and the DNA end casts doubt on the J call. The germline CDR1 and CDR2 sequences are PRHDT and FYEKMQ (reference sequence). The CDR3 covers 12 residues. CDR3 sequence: CASSLGVTEQYF. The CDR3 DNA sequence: TGTGCCAGCAGCTTAGGTGTTACCGAGCAGTACTTC.

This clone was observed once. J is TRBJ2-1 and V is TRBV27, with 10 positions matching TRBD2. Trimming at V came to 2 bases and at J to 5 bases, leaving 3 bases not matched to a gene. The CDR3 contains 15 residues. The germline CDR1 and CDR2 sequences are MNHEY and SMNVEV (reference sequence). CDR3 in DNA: TGTGCCAGCAGTTTAGGGCTAGCGGGGGACAATGAGCAGTTCTTC. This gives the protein CASSLGLAGDNEQFF.

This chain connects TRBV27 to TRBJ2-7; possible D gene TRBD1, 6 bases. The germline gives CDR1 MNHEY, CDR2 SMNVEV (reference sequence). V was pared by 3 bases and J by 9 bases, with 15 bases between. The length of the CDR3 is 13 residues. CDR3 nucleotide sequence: TGTGCCAGCAGTTTCCAGGGGATCAACGGGCAGTACTTC. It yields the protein CASSFQGINGQYF.

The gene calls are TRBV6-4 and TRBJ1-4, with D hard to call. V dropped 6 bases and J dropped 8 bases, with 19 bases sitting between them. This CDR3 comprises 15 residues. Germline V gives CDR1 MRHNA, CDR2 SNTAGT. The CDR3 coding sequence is TGTGCCAGCAGATTCCCCGGCGGGCAGTGGGAAAAACTGTTTTTT. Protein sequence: CASRFPGGQWEKLFF.

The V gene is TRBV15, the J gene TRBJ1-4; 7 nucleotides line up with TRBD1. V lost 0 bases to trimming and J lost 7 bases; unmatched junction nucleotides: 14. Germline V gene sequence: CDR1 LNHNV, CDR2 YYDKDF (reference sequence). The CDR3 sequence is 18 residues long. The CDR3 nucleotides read TGTGCCACCAGCAGAGATCGAACATTGACAGGGAGCAGTGAAAAACTGTTTTTT. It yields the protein CATSRDRTLTGSSEKLFF. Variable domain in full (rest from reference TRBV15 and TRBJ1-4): DAMVIQNPRYQVTQFGKPVTLSCSQTLNHNVMYWYQQKSSQAPKLLFHYYDKDFNNEADTPDNFQSRRPNTSFCFLDIRSPGLGDTAMYLCATSRDRTLTGSSEKLFFGSGTQLSVL.

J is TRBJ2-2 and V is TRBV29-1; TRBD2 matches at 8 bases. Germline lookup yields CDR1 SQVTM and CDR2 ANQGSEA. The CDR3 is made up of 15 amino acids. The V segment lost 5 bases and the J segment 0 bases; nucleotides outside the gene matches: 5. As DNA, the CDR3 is TGCAGCGTTCATTTGCGGGAGGCGAACACCGGGGAGCTGTTTTTT. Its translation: CSVHLREANTGELFF.

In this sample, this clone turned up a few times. CDR3 protein: CAGDRVSTEAFF. The CDR3 DNA is TGTGCCGGGGACAGGGTAAGCACTGAAGCTTTCTTT. This chain uses TRBV30 with TRBJ1-1; TRBD1 agrees at 9 bases. There are 12 residues in the CDR3. CDR1 and CDR2 (germline): GTSNPN, SVGIG (reference sequence). The V gene end was trimmed by 8 bases and the J gene end by 4 bases; junction bases not matched to a gene: 5.

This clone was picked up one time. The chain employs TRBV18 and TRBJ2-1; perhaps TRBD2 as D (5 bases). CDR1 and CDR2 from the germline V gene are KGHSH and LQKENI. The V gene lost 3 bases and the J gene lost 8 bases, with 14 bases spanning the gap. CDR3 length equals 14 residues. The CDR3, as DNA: TGTGCCAGCTCACCCAGACTACGAGTGGATGAGCAGTTCTTC. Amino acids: CASSPRLRVDEQFF.

CDR3 DNA: TGTGCCAGCAGCTTCAGGACTAGCGGAACTATAAACTCCTACGAGCAGTACTTC. It codes for CASSFRTSGTINSYEQYF. This chain links TRBV11-2 with TRBJ2-7, with TRBD2 matching 10 bases. The V and J ends lost 3 bases and 0 bases, in that order; junction bases with no gene match: 11. Germline V gene lookup returns CDR1 SGHAT and CDR2 FQNNGV. The CDR3 extends over 18 amino acids. The full variable domain, its missing parts supplied by reference TRBV11-2 and TRBJ2-7, is EAGVAQSPRYKIIEKRQSVAFWCNPISGHATLYWYQQILGQGPKLLIQFQNNGVVDDSQLPKDRFSAERLKGVDSTLKIQPAKLEDSAVYLCASSFRTSGTINSYEQYFGPGTRLTVT.

CDR3 protein: CASSLYSTGQPYNEQFF. The CDR3 bases are TGTGCCAGCAGTCTATATTCGACAGGCCAGCCCTACAATGAGCAGTTCTTC. V and J are TRBV27 and TRBJ2-1; tentative D call: TRBD1 (6 bases). The CDR3 spans 17 residues. The V end lost 5 bases, the J end lost 2 bases, and 19 bases lay between the germline ends. CDR1 and CDR2 from the germline V gene are MNHEY and SMNVEV (reference sequence).

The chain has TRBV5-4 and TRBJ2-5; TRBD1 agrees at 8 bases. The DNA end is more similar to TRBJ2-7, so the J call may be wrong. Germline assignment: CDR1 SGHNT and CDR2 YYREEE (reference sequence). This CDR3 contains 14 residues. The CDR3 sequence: CASSRRQGLVEQYF. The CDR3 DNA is TGTGCCAGCAGCCGGAGACAGGGGTTGGTCGAGCAGTACTTC.

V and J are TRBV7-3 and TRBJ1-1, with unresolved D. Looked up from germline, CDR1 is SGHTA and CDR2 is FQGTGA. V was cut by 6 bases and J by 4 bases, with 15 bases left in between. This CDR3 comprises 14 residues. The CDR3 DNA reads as TGTGCCAGCAGATCGACGGGGTTGAGCACTGAAGCTTTCTTT. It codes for CASRSTGLSTEAFF.

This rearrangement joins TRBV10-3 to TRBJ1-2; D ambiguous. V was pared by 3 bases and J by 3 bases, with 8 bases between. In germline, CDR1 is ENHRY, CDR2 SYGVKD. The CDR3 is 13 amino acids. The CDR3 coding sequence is TGTGCCATCAGTGATCACAGTTACTATGGCTACACCTTC. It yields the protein CAISDHSYYGYTF.

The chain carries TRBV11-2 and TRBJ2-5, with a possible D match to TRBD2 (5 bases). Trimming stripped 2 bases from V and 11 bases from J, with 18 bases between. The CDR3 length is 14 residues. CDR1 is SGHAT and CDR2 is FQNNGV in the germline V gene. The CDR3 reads CASSLMDSAREQYF. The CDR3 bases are TGTGCCAGCAGCTTAATGGACTCAGCAAGGGAGCAGTACTTC.

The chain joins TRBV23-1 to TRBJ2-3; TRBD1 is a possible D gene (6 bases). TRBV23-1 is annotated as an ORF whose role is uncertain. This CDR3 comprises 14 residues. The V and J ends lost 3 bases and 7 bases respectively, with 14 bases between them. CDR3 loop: CASSQESGHHTQYF. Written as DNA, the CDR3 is TGCGCCAGCAGTCAGGAGTCGGGACACCATACGCAGTATTTT.

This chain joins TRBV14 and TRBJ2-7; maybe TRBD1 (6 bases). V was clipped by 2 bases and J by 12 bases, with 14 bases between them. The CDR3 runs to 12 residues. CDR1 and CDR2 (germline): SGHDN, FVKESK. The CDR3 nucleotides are TGTGCCAGCAGCCAACTACCAGGGGTTCCGTACTTC. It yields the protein CASSQLPGVPYF.

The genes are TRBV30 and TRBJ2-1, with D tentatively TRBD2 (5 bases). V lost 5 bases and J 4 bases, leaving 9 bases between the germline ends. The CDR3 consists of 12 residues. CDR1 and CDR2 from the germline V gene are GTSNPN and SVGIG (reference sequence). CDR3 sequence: CAWGLSYNEQFF. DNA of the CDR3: TGTGCCTGGGGACTTTCTTACAATGAGCAGTTCTTC.

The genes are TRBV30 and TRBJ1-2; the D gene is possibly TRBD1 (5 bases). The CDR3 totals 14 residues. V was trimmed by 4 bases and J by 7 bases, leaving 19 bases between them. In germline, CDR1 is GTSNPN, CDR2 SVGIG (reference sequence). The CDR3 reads CAWIHGGGGIGYTF. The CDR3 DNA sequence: TGTGCCTGGATTCACGGCGGGGGTGGTATTGGCTACACCTTC.

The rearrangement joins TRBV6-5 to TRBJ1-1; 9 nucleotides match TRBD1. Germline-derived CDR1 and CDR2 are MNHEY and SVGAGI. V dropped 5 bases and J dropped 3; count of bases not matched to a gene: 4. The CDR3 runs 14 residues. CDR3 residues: CASSRDRADTEAFF. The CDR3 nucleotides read TGTGCCAGCAGTAGGGACAGGGCGGACACTGAAGCTTTCTTT.

CDR3 DNA sequence: TGTGCCAGTAGTATCACCGGCTCCTACAATGAGCAGTTCTTC. It translates to CASSITGSYNEQFF. V gene TRBV19 combines with J gene TRBJ2-1; no reliable D call. The V gene lost 3 bases and the J gene lost 0 bases, with 6 bases spanning the gap. Per the germline V gene, CDR1 is LNHDA and CDR2 is SQIVND (reference sequence). The CDR3 runs 14 residues.

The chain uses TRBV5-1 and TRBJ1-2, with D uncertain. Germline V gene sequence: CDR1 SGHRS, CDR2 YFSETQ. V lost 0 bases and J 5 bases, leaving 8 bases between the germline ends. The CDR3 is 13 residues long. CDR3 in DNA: TGCGCCAGCAGCTTGGGCAGAAATTATGGCTACACCTTC. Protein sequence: CASSLGRNYGYTF.

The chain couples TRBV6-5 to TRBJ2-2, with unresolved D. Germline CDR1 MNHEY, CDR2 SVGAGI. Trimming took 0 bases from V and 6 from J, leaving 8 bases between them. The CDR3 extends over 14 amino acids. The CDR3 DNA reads TGTGCCAGCAGTTACTCGCTTGGGCCCGGGGAGCTGTTTTTT. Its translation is CASSYSLGPGELFF.

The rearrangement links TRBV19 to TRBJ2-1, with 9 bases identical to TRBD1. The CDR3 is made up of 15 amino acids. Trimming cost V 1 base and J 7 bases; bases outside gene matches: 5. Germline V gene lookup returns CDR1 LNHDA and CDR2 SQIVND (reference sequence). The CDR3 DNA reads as TGTGCCAGTAGTATAGTGACAGGGGGTATGAATGAGCAGTTCTTC. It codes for CASSIVTGGMNEQFF.